The 10 T cell receptor beta chains in this list originate from one sample, sequenced in a study of cytomegalovirus exposure and HLA in healthy donors. In the PCR, 60 Vbeta and 13 Jbeta primers were used. The table came from immunoSEQ multiplex PCR; TCRdb's copy has only in-frame clones and leaves some out. Of about 110,000 clones in the sample, over 65% were seen once. Sequencing was carried out using PBMCs. The origin of the receptors is a man aged 40-49 years in good health and CMV-seropositive.

The rearrangement uses TRBV11-2 and TRBJ2-1; 8 positions agree with TRBD2. The CDR3 totals 17 residues. J was trimmed by 0 bases and V by 5 bases; bases with no gene match: 9. CDR1 and CDR2 (germline): SGHAT, FQNNGV. CDR3 coding DNA: TGTGCCAGCAGCCCCCTTGGGACTAGAAGCTCCTACAATGAGCAGTTCTTC. Its protein product is CASSPLGTRSSYNEQFF.

The sample holds a few counts of this clone. V gene TRBV4-1 combines with J gene TRBJ2-3; 7 bases match TRBD2. Germline CDR1 MGHRA, CDR2 YSYEKL. CDR3 length: 17 residues. The V segment lost 1 base and the J segment 1 base; nucleotides outside the gene matches: 8. CDR3 protein: CASSQVPGRMGTDTQYF. CDR3 sequence (DNA): TGCGCCAGCAGCCAAGTTCCCGGGAGGATGGGCACAGATACGCAGTATTTT.

The chain recombines TRBV30 with TRBJ1-1; maybe TRBD1 (5 bases). Trimming cost V 3 bases and J 1 base, with 9 bases left between them. CDR3 size: 13 residues. Looked up from germline, CDR1 is GTSNPN and CDR2 is SVGIG (reference sequence). CDR3: CAWRDTGNTEAFF. The DNA of the CDR3 is TGTGCCTGGAGAGATACAGGGAACACTGAAGCTTTCTTT.

The V gene is TRBV18, the J gene TRBJ2-2, with a possible D match to TRBD2 (6 bases). V was cut by 3 bases and J by 1 base, with 9 bases left in between. This CDR3 is 15 amino acids long. From germline, CDR1 is KGHSH and CDR2 LQKENI. The CDR3 reads CASSPLAMNTGELFF. The CDR3, as DNA: TGTGCCAGCTCACCTCTAGCGATGAACACCGGGGAGCTGTTTTTT. Full variable domain (missing parts from reference TRBV18 and TRBJ2-2): NAGVMQNPRHLVRRRGQEARLRCSPMKGHSHVYWYRQLPEEGLKFMVYLQKENIIDESGMPKERFSAEFPKEGPSILRIQQVVRGDSAAYFCASSPLAMNTGELFFGEGSRLTVL.

The V and J genes are TRBV7-9 and TRBJ1-6, with D unresolved. V shed 4 bases and J shed 3 bases, with 10 bases lying between them. The CDR3 loop spans 15 amino acids. Looked up from germline, CDR1 is SEHNR and CDR2 is FQNEAQ (reference sequence). In DNA form, the CDR3 reads TGTGCCAGCAGCTCAAACAACGTCTATAATTCACCCCTCCACTTT. This codes for CASSSNNVYNSPLHF.

This chain uses TRBV27 with TRBJ1-2; D ambiguous. This CDR3 is 13 amino acids long. Trimming removed 5 bases from V and 4 bases from J, with 11 bases in between. The germline gives CDR1 MNHEY, CDR2 SMNVEV (reference sequence). CDR3 protein: CASSQPDFYGYTF. As DNA, the CDR3 is TGTGCCAGCAGTCAGCCGGACTTCTATGGCTACACCTTC.

This chain connects TRBV2 to TRBJ1-5, with TRBD1 as a possible D gene (5 bases). V lost 3 bases, J lost 1 base, and 13 bases lay in between. The germline V gene has CDR1 SNHLY and CDR2 FYNNEI. This CDR3 spans 16 amino acids. CDR3: CASSDGGGRSNQPQHF. The CDR3 region has the DNA TGTGCCAGCAGTGACGGGGGAGGCAGGAGCAATCAGCCCCAGCATTTT.

On this clone: No conserved phenylalanine or tryptophan ends this CDR3, so it is likely a read error. Because the CDR3's place on the DNA is in doubt, the DNA is left out and the CDR3 is given as listed by TCRdb. This chain links TRBV11-2 with TRBJ1-1. The CDR3 spans 8 residues, counting both ends. Germline lookup yields CDR1 SGHAT and CDR2 FQNNGV. The CDR3 here is CASSFLLG.

This clone has just a few counts. The chain uses TRBV18 and TRBJ1-1, with D uncertain. V was cut by 1 base and J by 0 bases, with 9 bases left in between. CDR3 length: 15 amino acids. Looked up from germline, CDR1 is KGHSH and CDR2 is LQKENI. The CDR3 region has the DNA TGTGCCAGCTCACCACACGAGGTGATGAACACTGAAGCTTTCTTT. This translates into CASSPHEVMNTEAFF.

V gene TRBV11-3 combines with J gene TRBJ2-4; possible D gene TRBD2, 7 bases. V was trimmed by 3 bases and J by 12 bases, leaving 12 bases between them. The germline gives CDR1 SGHNT, CDR2 YENEEA. This CDR3 region has 12 residues. The CDR3 coding sequence is TGTGCCAGCAGCTTGGGCGGGGGCCGTCAGTACTTC. Its translation: CASSLGGGRQYF.